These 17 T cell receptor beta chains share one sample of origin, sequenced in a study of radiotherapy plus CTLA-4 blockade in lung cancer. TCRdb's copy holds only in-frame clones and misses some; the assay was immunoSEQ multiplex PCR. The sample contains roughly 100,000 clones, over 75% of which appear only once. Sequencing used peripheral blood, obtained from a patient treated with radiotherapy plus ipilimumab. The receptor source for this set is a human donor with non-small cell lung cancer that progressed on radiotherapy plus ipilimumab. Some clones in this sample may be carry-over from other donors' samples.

CDR3 region: CASSPSDGYSSGNTIYF. The CDR3 DNA sequence: TGTGCCAGCAGTCCCTCAGACGGGTACAGCTCTGGAAACACCATATATTTT. V is TRBV28 and J is TRBJ1-3; D gene unclear. Germline CDR1 MDHEN, CDR2 SYDVKM. The CDR3 contains 17 residues. Trimming removed 5 bases at V and 0 bases at J, with 17 bases between. The variable domain in full, completed from reference TRBV28 and TRBJ1-3, reads DVKVTQSSRYLVKRTGEKVFLECVQDMDHENMFWYRQDPGLGLRLIYFSYDVKMKEKGDIPEGYSVSREKKERFSLILESASTNQTSMYLCASSPSDGYSSGNTIYFGEGSWLTVV.

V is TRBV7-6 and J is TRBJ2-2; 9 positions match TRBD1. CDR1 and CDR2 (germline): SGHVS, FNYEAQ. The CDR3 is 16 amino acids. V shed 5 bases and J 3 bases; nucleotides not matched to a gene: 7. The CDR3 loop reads CASSKGQGGDTGELFF. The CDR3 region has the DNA TGTGCCAGCAGCAAGGGACAGGGAGGGGACACCGGGGAGCTGTTTTTT.

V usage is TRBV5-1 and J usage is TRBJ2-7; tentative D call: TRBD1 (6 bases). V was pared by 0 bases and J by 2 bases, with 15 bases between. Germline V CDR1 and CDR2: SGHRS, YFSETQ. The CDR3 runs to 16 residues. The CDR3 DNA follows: TGCGCCAGCAGCTTGGCTTTGAGGACAGACCCCTACGAGCAGTACTTC. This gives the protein CASSLALRTDPYEQYF.

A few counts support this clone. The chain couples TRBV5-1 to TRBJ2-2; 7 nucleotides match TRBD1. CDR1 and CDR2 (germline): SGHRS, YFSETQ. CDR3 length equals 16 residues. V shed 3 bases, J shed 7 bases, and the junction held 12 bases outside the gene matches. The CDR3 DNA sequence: TGCGCCAGCAGCTCAAACGACAGGGTTAAGGGCGGGGAGCTGTTTTTT. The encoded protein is CASSSNDRVKGGELFF.

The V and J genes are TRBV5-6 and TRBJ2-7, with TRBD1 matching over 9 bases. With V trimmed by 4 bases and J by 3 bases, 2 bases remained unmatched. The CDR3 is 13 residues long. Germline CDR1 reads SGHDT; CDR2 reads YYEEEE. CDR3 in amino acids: CASSPDRGYEQYF. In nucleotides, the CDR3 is TGTGCCAGCAGCCCGGACAGGGGCTACGAGCAGTACTTC.

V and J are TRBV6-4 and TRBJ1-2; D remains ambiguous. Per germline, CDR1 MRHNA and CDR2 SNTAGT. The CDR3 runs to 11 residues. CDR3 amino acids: CAQSRRDGYTF. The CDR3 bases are TGTGCTCAGTCGAGGCGGGATGGCTACACCTTC.

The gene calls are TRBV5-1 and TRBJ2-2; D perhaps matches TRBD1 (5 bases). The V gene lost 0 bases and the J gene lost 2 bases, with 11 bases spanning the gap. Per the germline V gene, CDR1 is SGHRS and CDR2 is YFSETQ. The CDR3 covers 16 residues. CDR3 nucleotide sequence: TGCGCCAGCAGCTTGGGACAGCCCACTAACACCGGGGAGCTGTTTTTT. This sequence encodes CASSLGQPTNTGELFF. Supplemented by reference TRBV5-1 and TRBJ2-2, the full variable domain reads KAGVTQTPRYLIKTRGQQVTLSCSPISGHRSVSWYQQTPGQGLQFLFEYFSETQRNKGNFPGRFSGRQFSNSRSEMNVSTLELGDSALYLCASSLGQPTNTGELFFGEGSRLTVL.

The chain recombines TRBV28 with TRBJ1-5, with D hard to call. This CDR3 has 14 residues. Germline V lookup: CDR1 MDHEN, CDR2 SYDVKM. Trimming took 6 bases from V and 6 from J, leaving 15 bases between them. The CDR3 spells CASSIETWGQPQHF. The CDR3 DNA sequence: TGTGCCAGCAGCATTGAGACCTGGGGTCAGCCCCAGCATTTT.

The CDR3 DNA reads TGTGCCAGTAGTATCTGGTCTAGCGGGGACGACGAGCAGTACTTC. Encoded protein: CASSIWSSGDDEQYF. The rearrangement links TRBV19 to TRBJ2-7, with 9 bases aligning to TRBD2. V lost 3 bases and J lost 5; bases outside the gene matches: 8. CDR3 length: 15 residues. Germline CDR1 reads LNHDA; CDR2 reads SQIVND (reference sequence).

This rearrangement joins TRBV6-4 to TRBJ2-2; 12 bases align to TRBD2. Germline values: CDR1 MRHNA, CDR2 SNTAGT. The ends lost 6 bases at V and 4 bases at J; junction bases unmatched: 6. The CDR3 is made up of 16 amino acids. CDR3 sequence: CASRPSGGASTGELFF. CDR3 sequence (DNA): TGTGCCAGCAGGCCTAGCGGGGGGGCGAGCACCGGGGAGCTGTTTTTT.

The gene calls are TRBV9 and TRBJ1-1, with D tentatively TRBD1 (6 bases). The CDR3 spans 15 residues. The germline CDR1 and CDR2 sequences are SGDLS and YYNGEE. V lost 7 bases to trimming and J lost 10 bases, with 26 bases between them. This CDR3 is CASEAGQGSVKRAFF. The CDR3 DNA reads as TGTGCCAGCGAGGCGGGGCAGGGGTCGGTTAAGAGAGCTTTCTTT. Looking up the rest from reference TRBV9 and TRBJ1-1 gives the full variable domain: DSGVTQTPKHLITATGQRVTLRCSPRSGDLSVYWYQQSLDQGLQFLIQYYNGEERAKGNILERFSAQQFPDLHSELNLSSLELGDSALYFCASEAGQGSVKRAFFGQGTRLTVV.

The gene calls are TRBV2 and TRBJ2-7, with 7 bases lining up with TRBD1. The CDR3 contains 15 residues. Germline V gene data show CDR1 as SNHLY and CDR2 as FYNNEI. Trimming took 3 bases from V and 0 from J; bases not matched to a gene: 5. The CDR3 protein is CASSEIRGSSYEQYF. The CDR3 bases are TGTGCCAGCAGTGAGATCAGGGGGAGCTCCTACGAGCAGTACTTC.

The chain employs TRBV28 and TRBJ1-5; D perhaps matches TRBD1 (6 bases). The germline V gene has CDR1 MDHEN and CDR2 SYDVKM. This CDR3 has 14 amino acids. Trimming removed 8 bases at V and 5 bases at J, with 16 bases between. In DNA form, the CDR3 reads TGTGCCAGCCAGGGGAGACATGGTCATCAGCCCCAGCATTTT. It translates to CASQGRHGHQPQHF.

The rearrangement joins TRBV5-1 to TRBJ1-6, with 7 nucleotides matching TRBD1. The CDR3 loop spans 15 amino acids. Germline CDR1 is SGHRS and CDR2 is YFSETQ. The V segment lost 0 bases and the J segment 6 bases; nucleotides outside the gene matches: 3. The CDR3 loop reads CASSLVGQVNSPLHF. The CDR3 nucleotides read TGCGCCAGCAGCTTGGTCGGACAGGTTAATTCACCCCTCCACTTT.

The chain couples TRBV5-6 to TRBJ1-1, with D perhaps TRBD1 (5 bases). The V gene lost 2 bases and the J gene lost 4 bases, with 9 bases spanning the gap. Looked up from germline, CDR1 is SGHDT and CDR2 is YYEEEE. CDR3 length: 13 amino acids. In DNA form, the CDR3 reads TGTGCCAGCAGCTTCCAGGGATCCACTGAAGCTTTCTTT. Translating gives CASSFQGSTEAFF. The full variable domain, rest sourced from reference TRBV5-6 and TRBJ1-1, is DAGVTQSPTHLIKTRGQQVTLRCSPKSGHDTVSWYQQALGQGPQFIFQYYEEEERQRGNFPDRFSGHQFPNYSSELNVNALLLGDSALYLCASSFQGSTEAFFGQGTRLTVV.

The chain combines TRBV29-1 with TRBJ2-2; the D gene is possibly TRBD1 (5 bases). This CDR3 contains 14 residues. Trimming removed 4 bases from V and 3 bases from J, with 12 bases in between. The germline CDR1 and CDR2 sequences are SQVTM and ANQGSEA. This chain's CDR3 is CSVGKGVDTGELFF. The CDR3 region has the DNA TGCAGCGTTGGTAAAGGGGTGGACACCGGGGAGCTGTTTTTT.

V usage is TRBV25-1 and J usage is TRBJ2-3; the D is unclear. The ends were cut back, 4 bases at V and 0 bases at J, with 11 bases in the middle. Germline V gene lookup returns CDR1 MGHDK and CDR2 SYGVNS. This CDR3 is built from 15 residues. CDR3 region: CASSVRQLSTDTQYF. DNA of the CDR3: TGTGCCAGCAGTGTCCGACAACTCAGCACAGATACGCAGTATTTT.